The 20 T cell receptor beta chains below were found in one sample sequenced in a study of blood T cell repertoires in COVID-19. Here immunoSEQ multiplex PCR was the method, and the copy in TCRdb shows in-frame clones only, minus some. The table lists around 50,000 clones, about 83% of them singletons, with approximately 4.5% in the top ten. The sequencing input was peripheral blood. The receptors originated from a middle-aged man with active COVID-19.

The CDR3 DNA reads TGTGCCAGCAGTCTTAATCTTCGGACAGATGTTCACACTGAAGCTTTCTTT. Encoded protein: CASSLNLRTDVHTEAFF. The chain has TRBV6-6 and TRBJ1-1; TRBD1 is a possible D gene (6 bases). The V gene's germline CDR1 is MNHNY and CDR2 SVGAGI (reference sequence). The CDR3 totals 17 residues. Trimming shortened V by 5 bases and J by 3 bases, and 22 bases separated the two germline ends.

V is TRBV6-5 and J is TRBJ2-2; 7 bases are a match to TRBD1. The CDR3 totals 15 residues. V lost 8 bases to trimming and J lost 0 bases; unmatched junction nucleotides: 6. Germline CDR1 is MNHEY and CDR2 is SVGAGI. CDR3 protein: CASGIQGPNTGELFF. The CDR3 coding sequence is TGTGCCAGCGGAATACAGGGGCCGAACACCGGGGAGCTGTTTTTT.

The rearrangement joins TRBV2 to TRBJ1-1; D gene ambiguous. V lost 3 bases to trimming and J lost 1 base, with 9 bases between them. Germline lookup yields CDR1 SNHLY and CDR2 FYNNEI. The CDR3 has 14 residues. CDR3 nucleotide sequence: TGTGCCAGCAGTGACGTGCAGGAGAACACTGAAGCTTTCTTT. The encoded protein is CASSDVQENTEAFF.

The rearrangement links TRBV5-1 to TRBJ2-5; the match to TRBD2 covers 9 bases. Germline lookup yields CDR1 SGHRS and CDR2 YFSETQ. With 4 bases clipped from V and 5 bases from J, the junction kept 18 bases outside the gene matches. The CDR3 consists of 18 residues. CDR3 loop: CASSPTPFIAGAMETQYF. The CDR3 region has the DNA TGCGCCAGCAGCCCAACCCCGTTTATAGCGGGAGCAATGGAGACCCAGTACTTC.

J is TRBJ1-1 and V is TRBV28, with D possibly being TRBD1 (6 bases). The germline gives CDR1 MDHEN, CDR2 SYDVKM. CDR3 length: 14 residues. V was shortened by 5 bases and J by 6 bases, with 16 bases between the two germline ends. The CDR3 region is CASSRFPQGAEAFF. The CDR3 bases are TGTGCCAGCAGTCGATTTCCACAGGGAGCTGAAGCTTTCTTT.

Only one count was recorded for this clone. The junction differs from germline at one of its ends, possibly a read error. The genes are TRBV18 and TRBJ2-7; 10 bases fit TRBD1. There are 12 residues in the CDR3. Germline V gene sequence: CDR1 KGHSH, CDR2 LQKENI. Here the CDR3 DNA reads TGTGCCAGCTCGCGCCCCGGGACAGGGGTGAACTTC. This gives the protein CASSRPGTGVNF.

The chain joins TRBV7-8 to TRBJ2-7, with D possibly being TRBD1 (6 bases). The length of the CDR3 is 17 residues. CDR1 and CDR2 from the germline V gene are SGHVS and FQNEAQ. Trimming stripped 3 bases from V and 1 base from J, with 19 bases between. CDR3 coding DNA: TGTGCCAGCAGCTTCTCGGACAGCAGCAAGGGGTCCTACGAGCAGTACTTC. It is translated as CASSFSDSSKGSYEQYF.

The chain employs TRBV5-1 and TRBJ1-3; 10 bases line up with TRBD1. Trimming removed 4 bases from V and 3 bases from J; junction bases left unmatched: 4. CDR3 size: 15 residues. CDR1 and CDR2 (germline): SGHRS, YFSETQ. The CDR3 DNA is TGCGCCAGCAGCACGGGACAGGGGATTGGAAACACCATATATTTT. Its translation is CASSTGQGIGNTIYF.

This clone was observed once. This chain joins TRBV28 and TRBJ2-3, with TRBD1 matching 8 bases. V lost 11 bases to trimming and J lost 2 bases; unmatched junction nucleotides: 12. The CDR3 is 15 amino acids. Germline V gene data show CDR1 as MDHEN and CDR2 as SYDVKM. The CDR3 is CAAPPTGVTTDTQYF. The CDR3, as DNA: TGTGCCGCCCCCCCGACAGGGGTGACCACAGATACGCAGTATTTT.

The chain uses TRBV27 and TRBJ2-7; TRBD2 matches at 9 bases. The CDR3 length is 15 residues. V gave up 5 bases and J gave up 4 bases; unmatched junction bases: 9. Germline values: CDR1 MNHEY, CDR2 SMNVEV (reference sequence). The CDR3, as DNA: TGTGCCAGCAGTCCGGGGAGCGGGAGGTCGTACGAGCAGTACTTC. It translates to CASSPGSGRSYEQYF.

The CDR3 sequence is CASSLLLEGRTGELFF. The CDR3, as DNA: TGTGCCAGCAGCTTGTTGCTAGAAGGTCGGACCGGGGAGCTGTTTTTT. The V call is TRBV5-6, the J call TRBJ2-2; D remains unclear. V was trimmed by 1 base and J by 5 bases, leaving 15 bases between them. Germline V gives CDR1 SGHDT, CDR2 YYEEEE. The CDR3 contains 16 residues. Supplemented by reference TRBV5-6 and TRBJ2-2, the full variable domain reads DAGVTQSPTHLIKTRGQQVTLRCSPKSGHDTVSWYQQALGQGPQFIFQYYEEEERQRGNFPDRFSGHQFPNYSSELNVNALLLGDSALYLCASSLLLEGRTGELFFGEGSRLTVL.

In this sample, this clone turned up a few times. V gene TRBV3-1 (or the pseudogene TRBV3-2) combines with J gene TRBJ1-1, with 7 bases matching TRBD1. CDR1 and CDR2 (germline): LGHDT, YNNKEL (reference sequence). CDR3 length equals 13 residues. Trimming removed 0 bases from V and 9 bases from J; junction bases left unmatched: 4. The CDR3 loop is CASSQERQGQAFF. In nucleotides, the CDR3 is TGTGCCAGCAGCCAAGAGAGACAGGGACAAGCTTTCTTT.

The chain joins TRBV5-1 to TRBJ2-1; 11 bases fit TRBD2. The CDR3 totals 16 residues. V shed 4 bases, J shed 4 bases, and the junction held 7 bases outside the gene matches. Germline CDR1 SGHRS, CDR2 YFSETQ. The CDR3 sequence: CASSLRLAGIYNEQFF. In DNA form, the CDR3 reads TGCGCCAGCAGCCTAAGACTAGCGGGGATATACAATGAGCAGTTCTTC.

The V call is TRBV7-8, the J call TRBJ1-3; 7 nucleotides line up with TRBD1. Trimming at V came to 5 bases and at J to 0 bases, leaving 7 bases not matched to a gene. The CDR3 length is 16 residues. Germline V gives CDR1 SGHVS, CDR2 FQNEAQ. CDR3 loop: CASSLGTALSGNTIYF. In DNA form, the CDR3 reads TGTGCCAGCAGCCTCGGGACAGCTCTCTCTGGAAACACCATATATTTT.

This chain connects TRBV7-9 to TRBJ1-2, with D tentatively TRBD1 (6 bases). V was trimmed by 5 bases and J by 8 bases, leaving 15 bases between them. Germline V lookup: CDR1 SEHNR, CDR2 FQNEAQ (reference sequence). CDR3 length equals 13 residues. The CDR3 is CASSQSGVRGYTF. The CDR3 region has the DNA TGTGCCAGCAGCCAATCAGGGGTCCGGGGCTACACCTTC.

The rearrangement joins TRBV3-1 (or the pseudogene TRBV3-2) to TRBJ2-3, with 9 bases fitting TRBD2. The trim removed 4 bases at V and 0 bases at J, leaving 5 bases unmatched. Germline values: CDR1 LGHDT, CDR2 YNNKEL (reference sequence). CDR3 size: 16 residues. The CDR3 DNA follows: TGTGCCAGCAGCCTACAGCTAGCGGGAAGCACAGATACGCAGTATTTT. As protein: CASSLQLAGSTDTQYF.

The count of this clone is one. The gene calls are TRBV29-1 and TRBJ1-1; no clear D. The CDR3 is made up of 13 amino acids. Trimming took 7 bases from V and 10 from J, leaving 22 bases between them. Germline assignment: CDR1 SQVTM and CDR2 ANQGSEA. CDR3 in amino acids: CSAKSPTAARAFF. The CDR3 nucleotides read TGCAGCGCCAAAAGCCCAACAGCCGCCCGAGCTTTCTTT.

The chain has TRBV15 and TRBJ2-3; 9 bases map to TRBD1. The germline CDR1 and CDR2 sequences are LNHNV and YYDKDF (reference sequence). Germline trimming cut 7 bases from V and 1 base from J; bases unmatched to any gene: 15. The CDR3 consists of 18 residues. The CDR3 loop is CATTPRGQGPFGTDTQYF. Written as DNA, the CDR3 is TGTGCCACCACCCCCAGAGGACAGGGGCCCTTTGGCACAGATACGCAGTATTTT.

V is TRBV27 and J is TRBJ2-1; TRBD2 aligns across 10 bases. After removal of 7 bases from V and 5 bases from J, the junction contained 20 bases not matched to a gene. Germline V gene data show CDR1 as MNHEY and CDR2 as SMNVEV (reference sequence). The CDR3 runs 19 residues. Here the CDR3 reads CASKREGRSPNRRHNEQFF. For the CDR3, the DNA is TGTGCCAGCAAGCGGGAGGGTCGAAGCCCCAACAGACGCCACAATGAGCAGTTCTTC.

V gene TRBV6-6 combines with J gene TRBJ1-3; 7 nucleotides align to TRBD1. The trim removed 0 bases at V and 5 bases at J, leaving 1 base unmatched. The CDR3 extends over 14 amino acids. Looked up from germline, CDR1 is MNHNY and CDR2 is SVGAGI (reference sequence). CDR3 amino acids: CASSYSGQRNTIYF. The CDR3 DNA is TGTGCCAGCAGTTACTCGGGACAGAGAAACACCATATATTTT.